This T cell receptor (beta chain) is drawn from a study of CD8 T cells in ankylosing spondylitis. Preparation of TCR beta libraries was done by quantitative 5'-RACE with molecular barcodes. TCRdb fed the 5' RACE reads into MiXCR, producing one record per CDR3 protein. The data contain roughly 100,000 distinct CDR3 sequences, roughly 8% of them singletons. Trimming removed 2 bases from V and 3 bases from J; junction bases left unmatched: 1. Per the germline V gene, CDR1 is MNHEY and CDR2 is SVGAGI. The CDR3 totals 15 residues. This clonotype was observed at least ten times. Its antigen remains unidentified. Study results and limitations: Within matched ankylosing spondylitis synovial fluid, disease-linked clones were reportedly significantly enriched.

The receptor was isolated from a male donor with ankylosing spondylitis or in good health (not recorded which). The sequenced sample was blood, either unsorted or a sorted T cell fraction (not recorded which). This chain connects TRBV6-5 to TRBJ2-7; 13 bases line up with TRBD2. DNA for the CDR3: TGTGCCAGCAGTTACGGGACTAGCGGGAACTACGAGCAGTACTTC. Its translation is CASSYGTSGNYEQYF.